The 21 T cell receptor beta chains given below trace back to one sample, sequenced in a study of blood T cell repertoires in COVID-19. The table came from immunoSEQ multiplex PCR; TCRdb's copy has only in-frame clones and leaves some out. Among 200,000 to 300,000 clones listed, 70% to 90% were seen once. Sequenced: PBMCs or T cells enriched from blood (not recorded which). These receptor sequences come from a woman aged 40 to 49 with acute COVID-19.

V gene TRBV27 combines with J gene TRBJ1-1, with D hard to call. This CDR3 spans 13 amino acids. Looked up from germline, CDR1 is MNHEY and CDR2 is SMNVEV (reference sequence). The V end lost 6 bases, the J end lost 8 bases, and 16 bases lay between the germline ends. The CDR3 here is CASRPHGREEAFF. The CDR3 nucleotides read TGTGCCAGCAGACCCCATGGGCGGGAGGAAGCTTTCTTT.

The chain recombines TRBV4-3 with TRBJ2-1; TRBD2 agrees at 13 bases. The CDR3 is 16 residues long. The germline V gene has CDR1 LGHNA and CDR2 YSLEER. The trim removed 0 bases at V and 6 bases at J, leaving 2 bases unmatched. As DNA, the CDR3 is TGCGCCAGCAGCCAAGATCGACTAGCGGGGGGCAATGAGCAGTTCTTC. Amino acid sequence: CASSQDRLAGGNEQFF.

The V and J genes are TRBV7-2 and TRBJ2-1; 16 nucleotides line up with TRBD2. CDR1 is SGHTA, CDR2 FQGNSA, per germline. The ends lost 0 bases at V and 6 bases at J; junction bases unmatched: 5. This CDR3 spans 18 amino acids. CDR3 sequence (DNA): TGTGCCAGCAGCTTAGCGACAGGGACTAGCGGGAGGGCCAATGAGCAGTTCTTC. Translation gives CASSLATGTSGRANEQFF.

The rearrangement links TRBV7-2 to TRBJ1-1, with 11 bases that match TRBD1. The CDR3 sequence is 17 residues long. The V gene's germline CDR1 is SGHTA and CDR2 FQGNSA. With 2 bases clipped from V and 5 bases from J, the junction kept 10 bases outside the gene matches. CDR3 region: CASSLTWLGQGGTEAFF. The CDR3 nucleotides read TGTGCCAGCAGCTTAACTTGGTTGGGACAGGGGGGAACTGAAGCTTTCTTT. Filled out from reference TRBV7-2 and TRBJ1-1, the complete variable domain reads GAGVSQSPSNKVTEKGKDVELRCDPISGHTALYWYRQSLGQGLEFLIYFQGNSAPDKSGLPSDRFSAERTGGSVSTLTIQRTQQEDSAVYLCASSLTWLGQGGTEAFFGQGTRLTVV.

This chain joins TRBV7-2 and TRBJ2-2, with a weak D call TRBD1 (5 bases). The germline V and J ends were trimmed by 5 bases and 4 bases, with 14 bases remaining between them. Germline V gene lookup returns CDR1 SGHTA and CDR2 FQGNSA. There are 15 residues in the CDR3. CDR3 bases: TGTGCCAGCAGCCGTAGACAGTCTGCCACCGGGGAGCTGTTTTTT. It yields the protein CASSRRQSATGELFF.

V and J are TRBV11-2 and TRBJ2-5; 7 bases are shared with TRBD2. The V gene end was trimmed by 1 base and the J gene end by 5 bases; junction bases not matched to a gene: 7. CDR3 length equals 15 residues. Germline V gives CDR1 SGHAT, CDR2 FQNNGV. CDR3: CASSLVTGGGETQYF. In DNA form, the CDR3 reads TGTGCCAGCAGCTTAGTCACGGGAGGTGGGGAGACCCAGTACTTC.

Concerning this clone: Germline is not matched at one junction end, which may reflect a read error. The chain uses TRBV28 and TRBJ1-2; weak D call: TRBD1 (6 bases). Germline V CDR1 and CDR2: MDHEN, SYDVKM. CDR3 length: 11 amino acids. CDR3 residues: CAGGSGYGYTF. The CDR3 nucleotides are TGCGCTGGGGGCTCTGGCTATGGCTACACCTTC.

The chain is built from TRBV24-1 and TRBJ2-1; 9 nucleotides agree with TRBD1. V lost 2 bases, J lost 9 bases, and 7 bases stayed unmatched. This CDR3 is built from 15 residues. Per germline, CDR1 KGHDR and CDR2 SFDVKD. The CDR3 DNA reads as TGTGCCACCAGTGATTATGGGACAGGGCGAGGTGAGCAGTTCTTC. Protein sequence: CATSDYGTGRGEQFF.

This clone occurred a few times. The rearrangement links TRBV19 to TRBJ1-1; D is possibly TRBD1 (5 bases). The germline V and J ends were trimmed by 3 bases and 6 bases, with 11 bases remaining between them. Germline CDR1 and CDR2: LNHDA and SQIVND (reference sequence). This CDR3 is 13 amino acids long. CDR3 sequence: CASSMEGLAEAFF. The CDR3 DNA reads as TGTGCCAGTAGTATGGAGGGGCTAGCTGAAGCTTTCTTT.

The chain joins TRBV15 to TRBJ2-2; a weak D match, TRBD2 (5 bases). CDR1 and CDR2 (germline): LNHNV, YYDKDF (reference sequence). The CDR3 runs to 14 residues. V shed 1 base and J shed 4 bases, with 7 bases lying between them. Here the CDR3 DNA reads TGTGCCACCAGCAGAGGTGGGAGCACCGGGGAGCTGTTTTTT. As protein: CATSRGGSTGELFF.

The rearrangement links TRBV2 to TRBJ1-6; 9 nucleotides line up with TRBD1. The CDR3 sequence is 14 residues long. The germline V gene has CDR1 SNHLY and CDR2 FYNNEI. The ends lost 5 bases at V and 9 bases at J; junction bases unmatched: 5. CDR3: CASSSGTGRSPLHF. The CDR3 DNA reads TGTGCCAGCAGTTCCGGGACAGGGCGTTCACCCCTCCACTTT. Combining the CDR3 with reference TRBV2 and TRBJ1-6 gives the whole variable domain EPEVTQTPSHQVTQMGQEVILRCVPISNHLYFYWYRQILGQKVEFLVSFYNNEISEKSEIFDDQFSVERPDGSNFTLKIRSTKLEDSAMYFCASSSGTGRSPLHFGNGTRLTVT.

The J gene is TRBJ1-2, the V gene TRBV9; 7 bases line up with TRBD1. Germline loops: CDR1 SGDLS, CDR2 YYNGEE. The CDR3 spans 17 residues. The V segment lost 3 bases and the J segment 3 bases; nucleotides outside the gene matches: 14. The CDR3 DNA sequence: TGTGCCAGCAGCGCTACTCGGACAGGCGAAAACTACTATGGCTACACCTTC. The encoded protein is CASSATRTGENYYGYTF. The whole variable domain, remainder taken from reference TRBV9 and TRBJ1-2, is DSGVTQTPKHLITATGQRVTLRCSPRSGDLSVYWYQQSLDQGLQFLIQYYNGEERAKGNILERFSAQQFPDLHSELNLSSLELGDSALYFCASSATRTGENYYGYTFGSGTRLTVV.

This chain joins TRBV7-2 and TRBJ1-3; no clear D gene. Germline loops: CDR1 SGHTA, CDR2 FQGNSA. Trimming left V 2 bases short and J 0 bases short, with 14 bases between. This CDR3 is built from 17 residues. This CDR3 reads CASSLSLTTSSGNTIYF. CDR3 DNA sequence: TGTGCCAGCAGCTTATCCCTTACTACTTCCTCTGGAAACACCATATATTTT.

The genes are TRBV4-3 and TRBJ2-2; D is perhaps TRBD2 (6 bases). V shed 0 bases and J shed 4 bases, with 24 bases lying between them. The CDR3 is made up of 20 amino acids. The V gene's germline CDR1 is LGHNA and CDR2 YSLEER. CDR3 in amino acids: CASSQESLAAGRTFTGELFF. CDR3 DNA sequence: TGCGCCAGCAGCCAAGAATCTCTCGCAGCAGGGAGGACCTTCACCGGGGAGCTGTTTTTT.

A few counts support this clone. The sample contains more than one DNA sequence encoding this CDR3. V usage is TRBV19 and J usage is TRBJ2-3, with 7 bases matching TRBD2. CDR3 length equals 14 residues. The V segment lost 4 bases and the J segment 1 base; nucleotides outside the gene matches: 2. The V gene's germline CDR1 is LNHDA and CDR2 SQIVND (reference sequence). CDR3 in amino acids: CASSSGGGTDTQYF. CDR3 sequence (DNA): TGTGCCAGTAGTAGCGGGGGAGGCACAGATACGCAGTATTTT.

V and J are TRBV30 and TRBJ1-6; TRBD1 might be the D (6 bases). The CDR3 consists of 17 residues. Germline CDR1 GTSNPN, CDR2 SVGIG (reference sequence). V lost 1 base and J lost 1, with 14 bases in between. The CDR3 sequence is CAWSARGGVSYNSPLHF. As DNA, the CDR3 is TGTGCCTGGAGTGCCAGGGGTGGTGTTTCCTATAATTCACCCCTCCACTTT.

The chain is built from TRBV6-5 and TRBJ1-5; possible D gene TRBD1, 5 bases. This CDR3 has 14 amino acids. The germline V gene has CDR1 MNHEY and CDR2 SVGAGI. Trimming removed 6 bases at V and 4 bases at J, with 13 bases between. The CDR3 sequence: CASRSSGSNQPQHF. The DNA for the CDR3 is TGTGCCAGCAGATCCTCAGGGTCAAATCAGCCCCAGCATTTT.

The chain couples TRBV6-6 to TRBJ2-2; 9 bases are a match to TRBD2. With V trimmed by 6 bases and J by 4 bases, 6 bases remained unmatched. The CDR3 covers 15 residues. The germline CDR1 and CDR2 sequences are MNHNY and SVGAGI (reference sequence). The CDR3 reads CASRTSGRGTGELFF. CDR3 in DNA: TGTGCCAGCAGGACTAGCGGCCGAGGCACCGGGGAGCTGTTTTTT.

The chain couples TRBV5-4 to TRBJ2-7; possible D gene TRBD2, 6 bases. Germline CDR1 reads SGHNT; CDR2 reads YYREEE (reference sequence). The CDR3 loop spans 16 amino acids. V was shortened by 0 bases and J by 5 bases, with 18 bases between the two germline ends. CDR3 in amino acids: CASSLAGLARDDEQYV. CDR3 nucleotides: TGTGCCAGCAGCTTGGCTGGGCTAGCGAGGGACGACGAGCAGTACGTC.

This clone was counted once. The chain recombines TRBV4-2 with TRBJ1-5; 8 nucleotides line up with TRBD1. The V and J ends lost 1 base and 4 bases, in that order; junction bases with no gene match: 3. Germline-derived CDR1 and CDR2 are LGHNA and YNFKEQ. The CDR3 runs 15 residues. The CDR3 here is CASSQGRTGNQPQHF. The CDR3 bases are TGTGCCAGCAGCCAAGGCCGGACAGGGAATCAGCCCCAGCATTTT.

The rearrangement uses TRBV7-9 and TRBJ1-4; 7 nucleotides line up with TRBD1. This CDR3 is built from 16 residues. V dropped 7 bases and J dropped 8; count of bases not matched to a gene: 16. Germline CDR1 reads SEHNR; CDR2 reads FQNEAQ (reference sequence). The CDR3 sequence: CASTHTKMTGTEKLFF. CDR3 sequence (DNA): TGTGCCAGCACCCATACTAAAATGACAGGGACCGAAAAACTGTTTTTT.